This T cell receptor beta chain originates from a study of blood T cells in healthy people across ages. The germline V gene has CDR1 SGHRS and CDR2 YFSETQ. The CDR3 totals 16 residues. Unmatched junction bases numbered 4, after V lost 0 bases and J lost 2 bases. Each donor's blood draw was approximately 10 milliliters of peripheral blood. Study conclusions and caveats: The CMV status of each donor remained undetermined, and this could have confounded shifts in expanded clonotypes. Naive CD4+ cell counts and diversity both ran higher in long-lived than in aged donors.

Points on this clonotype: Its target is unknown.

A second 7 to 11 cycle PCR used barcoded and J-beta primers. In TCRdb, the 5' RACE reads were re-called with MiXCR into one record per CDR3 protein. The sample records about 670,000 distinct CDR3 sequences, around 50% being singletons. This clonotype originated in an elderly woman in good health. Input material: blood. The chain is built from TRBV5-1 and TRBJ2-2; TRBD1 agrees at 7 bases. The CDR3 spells CASSLGQGPNTGELFF. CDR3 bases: TGCGCCAGCAGCTTGGGACAGGGACCCAACACCGGGGAGCTGTTTTTT.